What follows is one TCR beta chain and its context. The antigen remains undetermined. These data come from a study of cytomegalovirus exposure and HLA in healthy donors. Study-level points and caveats: The classifier was said to identify cytomegalovirus status with high specificity and sensitivity. Testing in vitro showed a few CMV-associated chains specific for CMV antigens.

Trimming took off 4 bases at V and 0 bases at J, with 12 bases between the two ends. Germline CDR1 reads MDHEN; CDR2 reads SYDVKM. This CDR3 has 15 amino acids. The study ran its PCR with 60 Vbeta and 13 Jbeta primers. Libraries were prepared by immunoSEQ multiplex PCR; TCRdb keeps only in-frame clonotypes and omits some of them. Here the sample spans 130,000 to 150,000 clones, around 75% being singletons. The receptor was isolated from a woman aged 40 to 55 in good health and CMV-seronegative. V usage is TRBV28 and J usage is TRBJ1-2, with D possibly matching TRBD1 (5 bases). The sample comprised PBMCs. As DNA, the CDR3 is TGTGCCAGCAGTTCAGGACAACTATCTAACTATGGCTACACCTTC. It codes for CASSSGQLSNYGYTF.